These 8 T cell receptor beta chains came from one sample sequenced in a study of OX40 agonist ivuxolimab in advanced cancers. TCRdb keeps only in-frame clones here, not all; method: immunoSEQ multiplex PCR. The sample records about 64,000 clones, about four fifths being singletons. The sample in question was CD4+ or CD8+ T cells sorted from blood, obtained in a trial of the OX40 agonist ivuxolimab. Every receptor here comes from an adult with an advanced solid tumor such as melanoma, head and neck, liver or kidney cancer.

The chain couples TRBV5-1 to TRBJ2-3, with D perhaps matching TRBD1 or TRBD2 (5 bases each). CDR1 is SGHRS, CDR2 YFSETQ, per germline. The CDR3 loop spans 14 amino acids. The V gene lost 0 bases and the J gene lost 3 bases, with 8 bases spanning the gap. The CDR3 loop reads CASSLGGKTDTQYF. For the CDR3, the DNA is TGCGCCAGCAGCTTGGGGGGGAAGACAGATACGCAGTATTTT. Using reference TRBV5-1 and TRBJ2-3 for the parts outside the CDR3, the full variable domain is KAGVTQTPRYLIKTRGQQVTLSCSPISGHRSVSWYQQTPGQGLQFLFEYFSETQRNKGNFPGRFSGRQFSNSRSEMNVSTLELGDSALYLCASSLGGKTDTQYFGPGTRLTVL.

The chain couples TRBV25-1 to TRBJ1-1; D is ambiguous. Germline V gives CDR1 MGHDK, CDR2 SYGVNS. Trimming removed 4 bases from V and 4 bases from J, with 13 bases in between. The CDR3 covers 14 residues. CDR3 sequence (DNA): TGTGCCAGCAGTGTCGGACGGGCGAGCACTGAAGCTTTCTTT. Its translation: CASSVGRASTEAFF.

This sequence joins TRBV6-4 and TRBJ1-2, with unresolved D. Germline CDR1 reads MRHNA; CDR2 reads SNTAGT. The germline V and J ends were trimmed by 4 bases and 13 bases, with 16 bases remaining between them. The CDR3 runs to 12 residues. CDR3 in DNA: TGTGCCAGCAGTGGCGAGGACGGCCGCAGCACCTTC. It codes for CASSGEDGRSTF.

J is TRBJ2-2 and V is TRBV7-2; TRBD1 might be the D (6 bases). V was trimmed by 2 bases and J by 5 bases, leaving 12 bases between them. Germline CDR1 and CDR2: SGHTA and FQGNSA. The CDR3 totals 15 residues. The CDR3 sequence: CASSLSGTRTGELFF. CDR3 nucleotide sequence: TGTGCCAGCAGCTTAAGTGGGACAAGGACCGGGGAGCTGTTTTTT.

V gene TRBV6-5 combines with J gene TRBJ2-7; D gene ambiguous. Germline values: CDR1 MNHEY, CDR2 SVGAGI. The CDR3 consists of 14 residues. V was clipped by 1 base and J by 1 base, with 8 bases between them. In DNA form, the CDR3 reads TGTGCCAGCAGTTACTTCGAAGGATCCTACGAGCAGTACTTC. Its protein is CASSYFEGSYEQYF.

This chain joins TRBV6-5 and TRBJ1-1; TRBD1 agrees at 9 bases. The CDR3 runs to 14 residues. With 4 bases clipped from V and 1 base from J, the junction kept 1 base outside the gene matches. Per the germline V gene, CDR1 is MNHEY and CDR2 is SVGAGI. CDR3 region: CASSLGQGNTEAFF. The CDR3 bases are TGTGCCAGCAGTTTGGGACAGGGGAACACTGAAGCTTTCTTT.

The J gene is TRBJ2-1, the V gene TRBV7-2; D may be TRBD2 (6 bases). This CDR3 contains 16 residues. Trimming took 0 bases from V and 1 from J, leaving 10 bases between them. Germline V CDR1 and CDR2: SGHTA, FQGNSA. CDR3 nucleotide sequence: TGTGCCAGCAGCTTAGCGTGGGGGAGGTCCTACAATGAGCAGTTCTTC. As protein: CASSLAWGRSYNEQFF. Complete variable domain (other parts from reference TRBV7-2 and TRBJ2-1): GAGVSQSPSNKVTEKGKDVELRCDPISGHTALYWYRQSLGQGLEFLIYFQGNSAPDKSGLPSDRFSAERTGGSVSTLTIQRTQQEDSAVYLCASSLAWGRSYNEQFFGPGTRLTVL.

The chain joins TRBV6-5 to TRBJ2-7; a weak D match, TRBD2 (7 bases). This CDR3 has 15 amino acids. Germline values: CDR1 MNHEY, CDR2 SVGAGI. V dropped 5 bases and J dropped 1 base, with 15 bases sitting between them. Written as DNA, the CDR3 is TGTGCCAGCAGTATCTCGGGGGGCGAATCCTACGAGCAGTACTTC. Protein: CASSISGGESYEQYF.